One and the same sample provided the 4 T cell receptor beta chains below, sequenced in a study of patients and donors after allogeneic stem cell transplantation (dated by TCRdb to about 2020). Library generation was performed with RT-PCR. The sample was run on a NextSeq 550. The public reads were quality trimmed at Q25 with fastp and then assembled into clones with MiXCR by TCRdb, keeping productive beta chains. Every entry covers one CDR3 protein and lists the most common genes and DNA from its rows. The sample includes about 960,000 distinct CDR3 sequences, with 15% to 20% observed a single time. 5.5% to 6.5% of the sample belongs to the ten largest clones. Sequencing used blood, either unsorted or a sorted T cell fraction (not recorded which). The receptors derive from a human donor who was either an allogeneic HSCT recipient or a stem cell or donor lymphocyte infusion donor (not recorded which). It is not recorded whose cells these are; they may come from a transplant donor.

The V gene is TRBV12-3 or TRBV12-4, the J gene TRBJ1-2, with TRBD1 as a possible D gene (6 bases). V was pared by 7 bases and J by 0 bases, with 12 bases between. CDR3 length equals 14 residues. CDR3 residues: CASMRGASNYGYTF. As DNA, the CDR3 is TGTGCCAGCATGCGGGGGGCCTCTAACTATGGCTACACCTTC.

This clonotype has just a few counts. The V and J genes are TRBV20-1 and TRBJ2-2, with TRBD2 matching 9 bases. The V gene's germline CDR1 is DFQATT and CDR2 SNEGSKA (reference sequence). V shed 8 bases and J 1 base; nucleotides not matched to a gene: 11. This CDR3 is built from 16 residues. This CDR3 is CSTSPLAGRNTGELFF. The CDR3 bases are TGCAGTACCTCTCCCCTAGCGGGGAGGAACACCGGGGAGCTGTTTTTT.

The sample holds a few counts of this clonotype. The chain links TRBV20-1 to TRBJ2-5; 7 bases are shared with TRBD2. This CDR3 comprises 15 residues. V lost 6 bases and J lost 4; bases outside the gene matches: 14. Germline V lookup: CDR1 DFQATT, CDR2 SNEGSKA (reference sequence). CDR3: CSAPNWGGRVETQYF. CDR3 DNA sequence: TGCAGTGCCCCAAATTGGGGGGGTCGGGTAGAGACCCAGTACTTC.

The chain is built from TRBV20-1 and TRBJ1-1; the D is unclear. This CDR3 is built from 16 residues. Trimming took off 1 base at V and 1 base at J, with 16 bases between the two ends. Looked up from germline, CDR1 is DFQATT and CDR2 is SNEGSKA (reference sequence). CDR3: CSARGSWGRGNTEAFF. CDR3 DNA sequence: TGCAGTGCTAGAGGTTCATGGGGTCGGGGGAACACTGAAGCTTTCTTT.